Below, 16 T cell receptor beta chains from the same sample are listed, as sequenced in a study of T-cell memory formation after mild COVID-19. A single record per CDR3 protein comes from TCRdb applying MiXCR to the 5' RACE reads. Of 450,000 or so distinct CDR3 sequences listed, approximately 23% are singletons. Sample: PBMCs or a T cell subset sorted from them (not recorded which). The receptors stem from an adult woman who had mild COVID-19 (a few samples of this study predate the infection). Cell type and time point are not known.

The chain employs TRBV15 and TRBJ1-6; a weak D match, TRBD1 (5 bases). Germline CDR1 reads LNHNV; CDR2 reads YYDKDF (reference sequence). Trimming removed 3 bases from V and 6 bases from J, with 15 bases in between. This CDR3 spans 16 amino acids. CDR3 DNA sequence: TGTGCCACCAGCAGCCTTGTGGGGGTCGGTAATTCACCCCTCCACTTT. Its translation is CATSSLVGVGNSPLHF.

The chain is built from TRBV7-2 and TRBJ2-3; D not resolved. Germline assignment: CDR1 SGHTA and CDR2 FQGNSA. Trimming removed 4 bases at V and 2 bases at J, with 7 bases between. CDR3 length: 13 amino acids. The CDR3 DNA is TGTGCCAGCAGCTCAAAAGTCACAGATACGCAGTATTTT. This translates into CASSSKVTDTQYF.

The V gene is TRBV11-3, the J gene TRBJ2-5; 8 positions agree with TRBD2. The germline gives CDR1 SGHNT, CDR2 YENEEA. The CDR3 is 15 residues long. V lost 4 bases and J lost 9; bases outside the gene matches: 13. The CDR3 protein is CASSYPGGGLPSQYF. The CDR3 DNA reads as TGTGCCAGCAGCTACCCGGGGGGGGGCCTTCCGTCCCAGTACTTC.

This clonotype showed up just a few times. This chain joins TRBV7-6 and TRBJ2-5; D unresolved. The CDR3 is 16 residues long. From germline, CDR1 is SGHVS and CDR2 FNYEAQ. V lost 5 bases, J lost 2 bases, and 18 bases lay in between. CDR3 in DNA: TGTGCCAGCAGCCCCAGAGGAGACACCCCACAAGAGACCCAGTACTTC. It yields the protein CASSPRGDTPQETQYF.

The chain has TRBV7-9 and TRBJ2-1; tentative D call: TRBD1 (6 bases). In germline, CDR1 is SEHNR, CDR2 FQNEAQ (reference sequence). This CDR3 has 14 amino acids. V was shortened by 4 bases and J by 7 bases, with 14 bases between the two germline ends. CDR3 protein: CASSSSGTKNEQFF. The CDR3 DNA sequence: TGTGCCAGCAGCTCCTCCGGGACAAAAAATGAGCAGTTCTTC.

This clonotype was counted between two and nine times. J is TRBJ2-2 and V is TRBV6-5; 9 bases fit TRBD1. Germline lookup yields CDR1 MNHEY and CDR2 SVGAGI. This CDR3 comprises 16 residues. The V and J ends lost 5 bases and 5 bases, in that order; junction bases with no gene match: 9. In nucleotides, the CDR3 is TGTGCCAGCAGTCCTCCCGGGACAGGGTGGACCGGGGAGCTGTTTTTT. This translates into CASSPPGTGWTGELFF.

This chain links TRBV7-2 with TRBJ2-1; possible D gene TRBD2, 5 bases. The CDR3 covers 17 residues. Germline assignment: CDR1 SGHTA and CDR2 FQGNSA. Between the trimmed V and J ends, which lost 0 bases and 12 bases, there was a span of 24 bases. The CDR3 is CASSLAASGSPTMRQFF. The CDR3, as DNA: TGTGCCAGCAGCTTAGCCGCCAGCGGCTCGCCTACAATGAGGCAGTTCTTC.

In DNA, the CDR3 is TGTGCCAGCAGCTCCACACCACGGACAGGGCGAGAGACCCAGTACTTC. This translates into CASSSTPRTGRETQYF. This sequence joins TRBV7-8 and TRBJ2-5; 8 nucleotides agree with TRBD1. Germline CDR1 reads SGHVS; CDR2 reads FQNEAQ. The CDR3 covers 16 residues. J was trimmed by 4 bases and V by 4 bases; bases with no gene match: 11.

The chain carries TRBV4-1 and TRBJ2-3, with D perhaps given as TRBD1 or TRBD2 (5 bases each). The CDR3 sequence is 15 residues long. Germline V gives CDR1 MGHRA, CDR2 YSYEKL. Trimming removed 0 bases from V and 3 bases from J, with 10 bases in between. CDR3 nucleotide sequence: TGCGCCAGCAGCCAAGATCCCGGGGCAACAGATACGCAGTATTTT. This sequence encodes CASSQDPGATDTQYF.

This clonotype was picked up a small number of times. The chain combines TRBV7-8 with TRBJ2-5, with D possibly called TRBD1 or TRBD2 (6 bases each). This CDR3 comprises 17 residues. Germline lookup yields CDR1 SGHVS and CDR2 FQNEAQ. V lost 6 bases to trimming and J lost 0 bases, with 20 bases between them. The CDR3 DNA reads as TGTGCCAGCAGGGACTTGGGGGGAGACAGGTACCAAGAGACCCAGTACTTC. Translation gives CASRDLGGDRYQETQYF.

The chain has TRBV5-1 and TRBJ1-1; no reliable D call. The V and J ends lost 4 bases and 1 base respectively, with 8 bases between them. The CDR3 covers 13 residues. Germline assignment: CDR1 SGHRS and CDR2 YFSETQ. The CDR3 region has the DNA TGCGCCAGCAGCGCTCACAGGAACACTGAAGCTTTCTTT. It is translated as CASSAHRNTEAFF.

This clonotype was observed at least ten times. The chain is built from TRBV7-2 and TRBJ1-2, with 7 positions matching TRBD1. With V trimmed by 3 bases and J by 8 bases, 6 bases remained unmatched. CDR1 is SGHTA, CDR2 FQGNSA, per germline. The CDR3 runs 13 residues. The CDR3 spells CASSLTGTGGYTF. For the CDR3, the DNA is TGTGCCAGCAGCTTGACAGGGACGGGAGGCTACACCTTC.

This clonotype was detected only a few times. The V and J genes are TRBV7-8 and TRBJ2-1, with a weak D call TRBD1 (6 bases). V dropped 2 bases and J dropped 2 bases, with 13 bases sitting between them. The CDR3 length is 16 residues. The V gene's germline CDR1 is SGHVS and CDR2 FQNEAQ. This chain's CDR3 is CASSLNPGQPYNEQFF. CDR3 DNA: TGTGCCAGCAGCTTAAATCCCGGACAGCCCTACAATGAGCAGTTCTTC.

This clonotype was observed a handful of times. CDR3 sequence reads: CASSARWEETQYF. CDR3 nucleotides: TGCGCCAGCAGCGCACGCTGGGAAGAGACCCAGTACTTC. The chain recombines TRBV5-1 with TRBJ2-5; no reliable D call. The CDR3 runs 13 residues. Germline V gives CDR1 SGHRS, CDR2 YFSETQ. V gave up 4 bases and J gave up 3 bases, with 10 bases separating them.

This sequence joins TRBV24-1 and TRBJ2-2; 10 nucleotides line up with TRBD2. From germline, CDR1 is KGHDR and CDR2 SFDVKD. V lost 7 bases to trimming and J lost 7 bases; unmatched junction nucleotides: 5. The CDR3 is made up of 14 amino acids. CDR3 sequence: CATRASGSIGELFF. For the CDR3, the DNA is TGTGCCACCAGGGCTAGCGGGAGTATCGGGGAGCTGTTTTTT.

The gene calls are TRBV20-1 and TRBJ1-6; D uncertain. From germline, CDR1 is DFQATT and CDR2 SNEGSKA (reference sequence). The V end was cut by 1 base, the J end by 7 bases, with 14 bases between. This CDR3 is 15 amino acids long. CDR3 loop: CSARANRGTNSPLHF. Written as DNA, the CDR3 is TGCAGTGCTAGAGCGAACCGCGGAACGAATTCACCCCTCCACTTT.